This T cell receptor (beta chain) was profiled in a study of cytotoxic CD8 clonotypes in ibrutinib-treated CLL. Study overall: Of the patients, roughly 10 were relapsed/refractory, under 16 treatment-naive and under 18 IGHV unmutated.

General observations from the study: In comparison with age-matched healthy donors, baseline clonality was higher and tracked circulating CD8+ T-cell counts.

This clone came up once. Its cognate antigen is unknown. A much larger clone differs by one base, so this may be a read error. This specimen includes other DNA sequences encoding the same CDR3. Depth targeted 1 in 200,000 to 1 in 1 million T cells, averaging roughly 9.3x coverage per clonotype. Profiling relied on immunoSEQ multiplex PCR, and the TCRdb table lists in-frame clones only, not all of them. The profile covers 250,000 or so clones, with around three quarters appearing a single time and approximately 15% taken by the ten largest. The CDR3 has 11 residues. The V end was cut by 5 bases, the J end by 2 bases, with 1 base between. The germline V gene encodes CDR1 SEHNR and CDR2 FQNEAQ (reference sequence).

The sample was PBMCs, taken after 24 months of ibrutinib treatment. This TCR was sampled from a human donor with chronic lymphocytic leukemia. The chain recombines TRBV7-9 with TRBJ2-1, with unresolved D. The CDR3 DNA sequence: TGTGCCAGCAGCCCCTACAATGAGCAGTTCTTC. Encoded protein: CASSPYNEQFF.